This T cell receptor beta chain is from a study of metastatic and nonmetastatic thyroid tumors. TCRdb re-analyzed the PCR reads using MiXCR. The table has roughly 39,000 clones, more than 45% seen once. This clone was seen a handful of times. Germline V CDR1 and CDR2: ENHRY, SYGVKD. The junction had 10 bases not matched to a gene; V was cut back by 6 bases and J by 5 bases. CDR3 size: 15 residues. Thyroid surgery was preceded by no treatment in any patient. The source is a male donor with papillary thyroid cancer or a benign thyroid nodule (not recorded which). Some clones in this sample may be carry-over from other donors' samples. The sequenced sample was tumor tissue. The J gene is TRBJ2-7, the V gene TRBV10-3; 10 bases fit TRBD2. The CDR3 DNA sequence: TGTGCCATCAGGGGGGGATTAGCGGGAGGAAACGAGCAGTACTTC. As protein: CAIRGGLAGGNEQYF.